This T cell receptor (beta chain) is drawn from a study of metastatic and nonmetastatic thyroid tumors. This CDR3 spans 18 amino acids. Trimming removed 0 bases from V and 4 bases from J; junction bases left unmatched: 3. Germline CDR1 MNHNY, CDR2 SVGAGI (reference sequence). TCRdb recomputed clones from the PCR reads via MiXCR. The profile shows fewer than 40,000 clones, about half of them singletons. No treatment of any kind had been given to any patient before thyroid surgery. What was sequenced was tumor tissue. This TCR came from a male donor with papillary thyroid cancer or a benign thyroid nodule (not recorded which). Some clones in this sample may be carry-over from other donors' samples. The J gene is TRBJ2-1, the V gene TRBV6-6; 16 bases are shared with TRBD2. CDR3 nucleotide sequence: TGTGCCAGCAGTTACTCGGGACTAGCGGGGGGGTTGTACAATGAGCAGTTCTTC. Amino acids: CASSYSGLAGGLYNEQFF.